A single T cell receptor (beta chain) is shown here with its context. Its antigen is not known. It was with 60 Vbeta and 13 Jbeta primers that the PCR ran. This table comes from immunoSEQ multiplex PCR, and its TCRdb copy is limited to in-frame clones, with some not included. This table has about 65,000 clones, 62% appearing once. The data were taken from a study of cytomegalovirus exposure and HLA in healthy donors. Study findings and constraints: It has been reported that TCR beta sequences accurately predicted the HLA-A and HLA-B alleles of most subjects. There were several of the most significant clusters that appeared linked to common viral pathogens in a later analysis.

From germline, CDR1 is SGHNT and CDR2 YYREEE (reference sequence). CDR3 length equals 15 residues. Germline trimming cut 4 bases from V and 5 bases from J; bases unmatched to any gene: 3. The specimen was PBMCs. The gene calls are TRBV5-4 and TRBJ2-5, with 15 bases matching TRBD2. This TCR derives from a young man in good health and CMV-seronegative. CDR3 DNA: TGTGCCAGCAGCCGGACTAGCGGGGGGGTTGAGACCCAGTACTTC. It encodes CASSRTSGGVETQYF.